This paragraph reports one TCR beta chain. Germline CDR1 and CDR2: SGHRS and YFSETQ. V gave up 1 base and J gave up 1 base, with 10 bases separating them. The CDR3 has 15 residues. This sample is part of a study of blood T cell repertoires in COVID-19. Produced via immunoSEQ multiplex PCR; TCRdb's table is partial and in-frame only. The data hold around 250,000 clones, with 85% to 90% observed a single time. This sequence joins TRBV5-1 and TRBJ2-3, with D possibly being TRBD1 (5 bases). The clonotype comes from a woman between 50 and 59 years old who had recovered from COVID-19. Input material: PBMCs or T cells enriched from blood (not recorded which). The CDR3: CASSLNQGGTDTQYF. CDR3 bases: TGCGCCAGCAGCTTGAATCAGGGCGGCACAGATACGCAGTATTTT.